The 2 T cell receptor beta chains below all came from one sample that was sequenced in a study of T cell repertoires in cytomegalovirus infection. TCRdb redid the calling of the reads with MiXCR, one entry per CDR3 protein. Here the sample spans just under 550,000 distinct CDR3 sequences, 26% being singletons. The material sequenced was PBMCs. These receptors originate from a human donor in good health (CMV status not recorded). Some clones in this sample may be carry-over from other donors' samples.

This clonotype was detected a few times. V is TRBV11-2 and J is TRBJ2-2; possibly TRBD1 for D (5 bases). CDR3 length equals 21 residues. Per the germline V gene, CDR1 is SGHAT and CDR2 is FQNNGV. The V gene lost 1 base and the J gene lost 1 base, with 25 bases spanning the gap. The CDR3 DNA sequence: TGTGCCAGCAGCTTAGTCCTAAAATACAGGAACCCATACCTGAACACCGGGGAGCTGTTTTTT. Translating it yields CASSLVLKYRNPYLNTGELFF. The variable domain in full, with the rest retrieved from reference TRBV11-2 and TRBJ2-2, is EAGVAQSPRYKIIEKRQSVAFWCNPISGHATLYWYQQILGQGPKLLIQFQNNGVVDDSQLPKDRFSAERLKGVDSTLKIQPAKLEDSAVYLCASSLVLKYRNPYLNTGELFFGEGSRLTVL.

This clonotype appeared a single time. J is TRBJ2-5 and V is TRBV12-3 or TRBV12-4, with 7 bases fitting TRBD2. V lost 6 bases, J lost 4 bases, and 14 bases stayed unmatched. The CDR3 length is 16 residues. CDR3 in amino acids: CASSPPGRGFGETQYF. The CDR3, as DNA: TGTGCCAGCAGCCCCCCTGGGCGGGGGTTCGGAGAGACCCAGTACTTC.